The sequence of this TCR beta chain was determined in a study of T cell responses to AZD1222 COVID-19 vaccine. The wider study: The study pooled second doses at about 4 or about 12 weeks.

The CDR3 spans 16 residues. With 1 base removed from V and 7 bases from J, the gap between germline ends came to 21 bases. Per the germline V gene, CDR1 is SGDLS and CDR2 is YYNGEE. The study's findings and limits: Nearly half of spike-specific TCRs reportedly target unmutated variant regions.

Clones were sequenced by immunoSEQ multiplex PCR, and TCRdb holds only the in-frame ones, with some missing. Of roughly 96,000 clones listed, about 89% are singletons. As to this clone: What it recognizes is unknown.

This chain uses TRBV9 with TRBJ2-7; D uncertain. The TCR was taken from an adult in good health. Specimen: peripheral blood, collected on day 0 of AZD1222 vaccination. CDR3 protein: CASSVRPDPVSGEQYF. The DNA of the CDR3 is TGTGCCAGCAGCGTAAGGCCCGACCCAGTATCGGGTGAGCAGTACTTC.